The clone carrying this T cell receptor (beta chain) was recorded only once. What it binds is not known. This sample stems from a study of T cell responses to AZD1222 COVID-19 vaccine. Background on the study: The study pooled second doses at about 4 or about 12 weeks.

Findings of the study overall: Seropositive AZD1222 recipients at baseline numbered only six or seven. Among the donors, most were white British and more were female, and clonal diversity was possibly underestimated. Among spike-specific TCRs, nearly half reportedly target unmutated variant regions.

Assay used: immunoSEQ multiplex PCR; TCRdb lists only in-frame clones, some missing. In the table there are 60,000 to 100,000 clones, around 87% of which are singletons. The sequence was obtained from an adult in good health. Sequences were derived from peripheral blood, sampled on day 0 of AZD1222 vaccination.

The CDR3 protein is CSVTQQNTEAFF. DNA of the CDR3: TGCAGCGTTACCCAACAGAACACTGAAGCTTTCTTT. The genes are TRBV29-1 and TRBJ1-1; D is undetermined. From germline, CDR1 is SQVTM and CDR2 ANQGSEA. Deletions cut 5 bases from V and 1 base from J, with 8 bases between. The CDR3 runs to 12 residues.